A selection of T cell receptor beta chains follows, all from one sample in a study of blood T cell repertoires in COVID-19. The table came from immunoSEQ multiplex PCR; TCRdb's copy has only in-frame clones and leaves some out. Here the sample spans 300,000 to 400,000 clones, about 91% being singletons. Sequencing was done on a sample of peripheral blood. The source is a woman in her 30s with COVID-19, enrolled during active disease. Both conserved end residues are part of each CDR3.

V gene,J gene,CDR3 protein
TRBV11-3,TRBJ1-1,CASSLSVDTEAFF
TRBV15,TRBJ1-2,CATSRDRARGYGYTF
TRBV5-1,TRBJ1-1,CASSLVGQGQGTEAFF
TRBV6-1,TRBJ2-3,CASSDRTGVTDTQYF
TRBV19,TRBJ1-1,CATLGLRGRTEAFF
TRBV6-6,TRBJ2-1,CASSYSSAGTGNEQFF
TRBV5-5,TRBJ2-5,CASSMGLAGEETQYF
TRBV4-1,TRBJ2-1,CASRAAGWAYNEQFF
TRBV6-5,TRBJ1-5,CASSPRVYSNQPQHF
TRBV2,TRBJ1-5,CASSEQAPGKPQHF
TRBV15,TRBJ1-5,CATSVQGYNQPQHF
TRBV7-2,TRBJ2-5,CASSLGGEMGTQYF
TRBV19,TRBJ2-1,CASGTSSSRYNEQFF
TRBV28,TRBJ2-2,CASNQSPTKNTGELFF
TRBV7-9,TRBJ2-5,CASSLGGGVLETQYF
TRBV25-1,TRBJ2-1,CASTLGDEQFF
TRBV7-9,TRBJ1-2,CASTSGRDNYGYTF
TRBV7-9,TRBJ1-1,CVVETNTEAFF
TRBV5-5,TRBJ1-1,CASSLADTEAFF
TRBV7-9,TRBJ1-1,CASSFYRGRGTEAFF
TRBV2,TRBJ2-3,CASRGPGGTDTQYF
TRBV9,TRBJ1-5,CASSVDGTGYQPQHF
TRBV27,TRBJ2-2,CASRPGQVDTGELFF
TRBV2,TRBJ2-7,CASSEARRGTYEQYF
TRBV5-5,TRBJ2-2,CASSLLGGFNTGELFF
TRBV7-2,TRBJ1-2,CASSLGQGAVYGYTF
TRBV5-3,TRBJ1-2,CARSPGGYTF
TRBV13,TRBJ2-1,CASSQSMFSYNEQFF
TRBV9,TRBJ2-6,CASMSGTGFTGANVLTF
TRBV7-9,TRBJ2-7,CASSSQGTARHEQYF
TRBV28,TRBJ1-1,CASSPSGGTFF
TRBV4-1,TRBJ2-7,CASSQADDRGVPMREQYF
TRBV7-6,TRBJ1-2,CASSLGQGGGYTF
TRBV15,TRBJ1-5,CATTQRGTGYIDQPQHF
TRBV2,TRBJ1-5,CASSEALRQFNQPQHF
TRBV28,TRBJ1-1,CASLNMGGSTEAFF
TRBV15,TRBJ2-7,CATRDPTSGSYEQYF
TRBV27,TRBJ1-1,CASSSGLTGDTEAFF
TRBV5-6,TRBJ2-5,CASSLGRQDTQYF
TRBV23-1,TRBJ2-1,CASSQSGLAGDISSYNEQFF
TRBV7-8,TRBJ1-1,CASSYPTSGHDTEAFF
TRBV6-5,TRBJ1-1,CASSYLVGGTEAFF
TRBV5-4,TRBJ1-2,CASSLSPGHPYGYTF
TRBV3-1/TRBV3-2,TRBJ2-3,CASSRDREPTDTQYF
TRBV20-1,TRBJ1-2,CSARVTVGYTF
TRBV30,TRBJ2-3,CAWRGGGHDTQYF
TRBV3-1/TRBV3-2,TRBJ1-2,CASSQTGKPYGYTF
TRBV5-4,TRBJ2-2,CASSLTGATGELFF
TRBV15,TRBJ1-4,CATSTDTYNEKLFF
TRBV19,TRBJ1-1,CASSHLGQLLKAFF
TRBV29-1,TRBJ2-4,CSATSGGYIQYF
TRBV28,TRBJ1-2,CASSLVAGYGYTF
TRBV5-7,TRBJ1-2,CASSLVNRYTF
TRBV7-2,TRBJ1-6,CASSLATRASSGNSPLHF
TRBV2,TRBJ1-2,CASVGGQGGSGSYGYTF
TRBV4-1,TRBJ1-2,CASSQEPPRQIPRGGYTF
TRBV13,TRBJ2-4,CASSLTTDNFKNIQYF
TRBV10-3,TRBJ2-3,CAISDLEGQSGGIRDTQYF
TRBV3-1/TRBV3-2,TRBJ1-1,CASSKTLGPPRTEAFF